This TCR beta chain was profiled in a study of cytomegalovirus exposure and HLA in healthy donors. Study findings and constraints: Several of the most significant clusters appeared, in a later analysis, to be linked to common viral pathogens. Rare sequences made up most TCRs, while some public TCRs were found in many donors.

The donors (healthy individuals) were bone marrow donors. The PCR used 60 Vbeta and 13 Jbeta primers. The repertoire was sequenced with immunoSEQ multiplex PCR; TCRdb's copy has only in-frame clones and lacks some. The data contain over 150,000 clones, 68% of them singletons. In the case of this clone: Its target is not known.

The sequence was collected from a man in his forties or fifties in good health and CMV-seronegative. Source material: PBMCs.

The CDR3 DNA reads as TGTGCCAGCGTAGCGGGGGGAACTTACAATGAGCAGTTCTTC. Encoded protein: CASVAGGTYNEQFF. The V and J genes are TRBV28 and TRBJ2-1; 10 bases agree with TRBD2. Germline assignment: CDR1 MDHEN and CDR2 SYDVKM. The CDR3 is 14 amino acids. V shed 8 bases, J shed 4 bases, and the junction held 5 bases outside the gene matches.